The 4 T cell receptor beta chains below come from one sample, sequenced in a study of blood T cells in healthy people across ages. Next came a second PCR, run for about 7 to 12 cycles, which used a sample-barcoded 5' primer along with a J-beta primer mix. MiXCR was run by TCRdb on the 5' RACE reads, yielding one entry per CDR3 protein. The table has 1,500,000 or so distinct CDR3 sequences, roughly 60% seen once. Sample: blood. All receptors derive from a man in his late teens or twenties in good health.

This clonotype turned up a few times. The CDR3 is CASSQVTGEYSYNEQFF. CDR3 DNA sequence: TGCGCCAGCAGCCAAGTCACCGGGGAGTACTCCTACAATGAGCAGTTCTTC. This rearrangement joins TRBV4-1 to TRBJ2-1; D possibly corresponds to TRBD2 (5 bases). This CDR3 has 17 residues. Germline-derived CDR1 and CDR2 are MGHRA and YSYEKL. With 1 base removed from V and 0 bases from J, the gap between germline ends came to 13 bases.

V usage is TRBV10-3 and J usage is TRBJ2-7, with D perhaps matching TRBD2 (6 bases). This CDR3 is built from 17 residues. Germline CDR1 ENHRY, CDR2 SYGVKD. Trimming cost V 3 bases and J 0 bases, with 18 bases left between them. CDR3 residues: CAISEPEGGGSSYEQYF. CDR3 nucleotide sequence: TGTGCCATCAGTGAACCCGAGGGAGGTGGTAGCTCCTACGAGCAGTACTTC.

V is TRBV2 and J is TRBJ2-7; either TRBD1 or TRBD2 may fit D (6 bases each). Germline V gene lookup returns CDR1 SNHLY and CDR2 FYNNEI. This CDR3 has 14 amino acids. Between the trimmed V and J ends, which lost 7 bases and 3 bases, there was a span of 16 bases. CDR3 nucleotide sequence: TGTGCCAGCACGACAGGAGGAGGGAGCTACGAGCAGTACTTC. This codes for CASTTGGGSYEQYF.

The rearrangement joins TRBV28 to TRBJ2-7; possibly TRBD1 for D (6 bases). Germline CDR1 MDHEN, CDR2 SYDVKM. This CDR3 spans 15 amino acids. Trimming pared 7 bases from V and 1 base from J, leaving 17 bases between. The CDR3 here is CASNTDREPSYEQYF. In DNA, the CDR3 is TGTGCCAGCAACACGGACAGAGAACCTTCCTACGAGCAGTACTTC.